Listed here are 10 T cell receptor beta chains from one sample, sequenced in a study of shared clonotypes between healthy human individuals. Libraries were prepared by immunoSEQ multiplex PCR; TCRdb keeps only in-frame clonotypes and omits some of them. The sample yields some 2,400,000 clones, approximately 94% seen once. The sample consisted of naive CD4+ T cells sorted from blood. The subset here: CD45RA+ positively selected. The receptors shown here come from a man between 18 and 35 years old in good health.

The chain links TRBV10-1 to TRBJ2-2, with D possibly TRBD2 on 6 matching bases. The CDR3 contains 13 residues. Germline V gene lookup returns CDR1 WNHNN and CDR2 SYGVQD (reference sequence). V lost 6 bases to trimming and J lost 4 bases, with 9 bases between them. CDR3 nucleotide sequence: TGCGCCAGCAGGCGGGATGTCACCGGGGAGCTGTTTTTT. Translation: CASRRDVTGELFF.

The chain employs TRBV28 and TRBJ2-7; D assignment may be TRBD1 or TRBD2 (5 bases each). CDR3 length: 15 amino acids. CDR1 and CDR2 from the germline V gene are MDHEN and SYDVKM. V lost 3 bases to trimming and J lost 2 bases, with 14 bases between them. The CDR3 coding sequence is TGTGCCAGCAGTTTGGACACCGTGGGGGCCTACGAGCAGTACTTC. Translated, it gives CASSLDTVGAYEQYF.

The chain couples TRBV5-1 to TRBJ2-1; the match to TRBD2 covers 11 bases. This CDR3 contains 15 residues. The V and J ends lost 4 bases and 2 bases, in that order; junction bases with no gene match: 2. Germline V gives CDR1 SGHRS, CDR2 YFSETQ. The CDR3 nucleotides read TGCGCCAGCAGCAAGACTAGCGGGGCCTACAATGAGCAGTTCTTC. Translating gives CASSKTSGAYNEQFF. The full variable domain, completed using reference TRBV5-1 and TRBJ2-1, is KAGVTQTPRYLIKTRGQQVTLSCSPISGHRSVSWYQQTPGQGLQFLFEYFSETQRNKGNFPGRFSGRQFSNSRSEMNVSTLELGDSALYLCASSKTSGAYNEQFFGPGTRLTVL.

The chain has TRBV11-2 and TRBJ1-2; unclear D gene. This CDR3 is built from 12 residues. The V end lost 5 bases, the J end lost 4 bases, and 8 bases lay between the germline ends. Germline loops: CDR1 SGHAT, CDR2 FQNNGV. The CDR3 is CASSPGVYGYTF. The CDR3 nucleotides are TGTGCCAGCAGCCCCGGAGTCTATGGCTACACCTTC.

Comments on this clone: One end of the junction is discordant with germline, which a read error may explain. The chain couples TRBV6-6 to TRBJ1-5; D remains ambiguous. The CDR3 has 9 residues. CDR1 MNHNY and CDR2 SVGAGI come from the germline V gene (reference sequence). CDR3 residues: CASSQPQHF. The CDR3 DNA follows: TGTGCCAGCAGTCAGCCCCAGCATTTT.

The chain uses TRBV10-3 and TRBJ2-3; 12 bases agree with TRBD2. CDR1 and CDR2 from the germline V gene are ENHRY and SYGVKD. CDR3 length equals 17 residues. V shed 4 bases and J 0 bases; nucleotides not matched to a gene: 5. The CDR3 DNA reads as TGTGCCATCAGTGCTAGCGGGAGGGAGGGGAGCACAGATACGCAGTATTTT. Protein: CAISASGREGSTDTQYF.

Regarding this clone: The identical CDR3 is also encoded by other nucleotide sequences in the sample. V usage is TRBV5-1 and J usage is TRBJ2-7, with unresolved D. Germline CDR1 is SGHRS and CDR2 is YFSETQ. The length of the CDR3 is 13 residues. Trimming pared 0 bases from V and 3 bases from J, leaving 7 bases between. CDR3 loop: CASSLDEDYEQYF. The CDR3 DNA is TGCGCCAGCAGCTTGGACGAGGACTACGAGCAGTACTTC. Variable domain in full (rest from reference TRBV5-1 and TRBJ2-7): KAGVTQTPRYLIKTRGQQVTLSCSPISGHRSVSWYQQTPGQGLQFLFEYFSETQRNKGNFPGRFSGRQFSNSRSEMNVSTLELGDSALYLCASSLDEDYEQYFGPGTRLTVT.

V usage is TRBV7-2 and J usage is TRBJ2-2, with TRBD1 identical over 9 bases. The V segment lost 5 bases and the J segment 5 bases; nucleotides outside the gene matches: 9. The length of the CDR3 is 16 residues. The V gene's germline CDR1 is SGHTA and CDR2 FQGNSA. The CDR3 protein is CASSTQGAMGTGELFF. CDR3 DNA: TGTGCCAGCAGCACACAGGGGGCCATGGGGACCGGGGAGCTGTTTTTT.

For the CDR3, the DNA is TGCGCCAGCAGCTTGGAAGGCAGACTCTACCAAGAGACCCAGTACTTC. It specifies CASSLEGRLYQETQYF. V is TRBV5-1 and J is TRBJ2-5; D call uncertain. The germline V and J ends were trimmed by 0 bases and 0 bases, with 12 bases remaining between them. This CDR3 has 16 amino acids. Germline lookup yields CDR1 SGHRS and CDR2 YFSETQ.

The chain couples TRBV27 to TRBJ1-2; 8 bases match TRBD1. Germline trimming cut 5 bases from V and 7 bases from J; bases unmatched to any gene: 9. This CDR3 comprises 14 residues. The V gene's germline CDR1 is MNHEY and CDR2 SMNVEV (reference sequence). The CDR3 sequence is CASSARGRESGYTF. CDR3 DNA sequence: TGTGCCAGCAGTGCCAGGGGGCGAGAGAGTGGCTACACCTTC.